This TCR beta chain was profiled in a study of shared clonotypes between healthy human individuals. In regard to this clone: Additional DNA sequences in this sample encode the identical CDR3.

Repertoires were generated with immunoSEQ multiplex PCR, while TCRdb's copy carries only in-frame clones and drops some. The sample yields millions of clones, more than 80% seen once. This CDR3 spans 12 amino acids. CDR1 is KGHSH, CDR2 LQKENI, per germline. V was cut by 1 base and J by 4 bases, with 4 bases left in between. The source of this sequence is a man younger than 35 in good health. Sample: naive CD4+ T cells sorted from blood. Subset specified: CD45RA+ positively selected. The chain links TRBV18 to TRBJ2-5; no clear D. The CDR3 coding sequence is TGTGCCAGCTCACCACGGTTAGAGACCCAGTACTTC. Amino acid sequence: CASSPRLETQYF.